This TCR beta chain originates from a study of Tregs in tolerant kidney transplant recipients. CDR1 is SGHNT and CDR2 is YYREEE in the germline V gene (reference sequence). This CDR3 has 16 amino acids. The V end lost 0 bases, the J end lost 0 bases, and 10 bases lay between the germline ends. Study outcomes and limitations: Validation in larger populations is needed because few patients were studied.

The protocol was immunoSEQ multiplex PCR, while the TCRdb copy is restricted to in-frame clones and leaves out a portion. The table shows about 120,000 clones, with about 91% occurring only once. Turning to this clone: The target antigen is unknown.

The chain combines TRBV5-4 with TRBJ1-3; possibly TRBD1 for D (5 bases). The TCR comes from a human donor in good health. Sequenced: CD4+ T cells from blood. In DNA form, the CDR3 reads TGTGCCAGCAGCTTGGGATCAGGGATCTCTGGAAACACCATATATTTT. This encodes CASSLGSGISGNTIYF.